The 28 T cell receptor beta chains in this list originate from one sample, sequenced in a study of T cell responses to AZD1222 COVID-19 vaccine. Clones were sequenced by immunoSEQ multiplex PCR, and TCRdb holds only the in-frame ones, with some missing. The sample gives 20,000 or so clones, roughly 89% of which show up once; 8.7% is in the top ten. The sample here was peripheral blood, taken 28 days after the second AZD1222 dose. Receptors were obtained from an adult who received the AZD1222 COVID-19 vaccine.

The V call is TRBV12-5, the J call TRBJ1-2; D remains unclear. Trimming took 0 bases from V and 6 from J, leaving 2 bases between them. Germline CDR1 is LGHNT and CDR2 is FRNRAP. The CDR3 has 11 residues. The CDR3 reads CASGLVDGYTF. Written as DNA, the CDR3 is TGTGCTAGTGGTTTGGTAGATGGCTACACCTTC.

V gene TRBV18 combines with J gene TRBJ2-5, with D tentatively TRBD2 (5 bases). V lost 3 bases and J lost 6, with 11 bases in between. This CDR3 region has 13 residues. Germline-derived CDR1 and CDR2 are KGHSH and LQKENI. The CDR3 coding sequence is TGTGCCAGCTCACCTTTCGAGGGAAAGACCCAGTACTTC. Translating it yields CASSPFEGKTQYF.

This chain joins TRBV5-4 and TRBJ2-1, with TRBD1 matching 8 bases. The CDR3 extends over 15 amino acids. The V and J ends lost 3 bases and 7 bases, in that order; junction bases with no gene match: 9. The germline gives CDR1 SGHNT, CDR2 YYREEE (reference sequence). The CDR3 sequence: CASSSPQGAFNEQFF. DNA for the CDR3: TGTGCCAGCAGCTCACCGCAGGGGGCCTTTAATGAGCAGTTCTTC.

The CDR3 DNA reads as TGTGCCAGCAGCTTGGGAGCGGGGGCTTTGTCTAATGAAAAACTGTTTTTT. This encodes CASSLGAGALSNEKLFF. This rearrangement joins TRBV5-8 to TRBJ1-4; tentative D call: TRBD1 (6 bases). Germline CDR1 reads SGHTS; CDR2 reads YDEGEE. The V and J ends lost 0 bases and 3 bases respectively, with 15 bases between them. The CDR3 is made up of 17 amino acids.

The chain recombines TRBV6-5 with TRBJ2-1, with D possibly matching TRBD1 (5 bases). CDR1 and CDR2 from the germline V gene are MNHEY and SVGAGI. CDR3 length: 13 amino acids. Between the trimmed V and J ends, which lost 2 bases and 8 bases, there was a span of 10 bases. This chain's CDR3 is CASSYRRGHEQFF. The CDR3 DNA reads as TGTGCCAGCAGTTACCGTAGGGGCCATGAGCAGTTCTTC.

The gene calls are TRBV2 and TRBJ1-5; D is possibly TRBD1 (6 bases). Trimming removed 8 bases at V and 5 bases at J, with 13 bases between. This CDR3 is built from 13 residues. Germline V CDR1 and CDR2: SNHLY, FYNNEI. CDR3 protein: CASQEDSYQPQHF. The CDR3 nucleotides are TGTGCCAGCCAAGAGGACAGCTATCAGCCCCAGCATTTT.

The chain joins TRBV5-8 to TRBJ2-1; no clear D gene. V was cut by 3 bases and J by 5 bases, with 9 bases left in between. This CDR3 has 13 residues. Germline V gene lookup returns CDR1 SGHTS and CDR2 YDEGEE. The CDR3 loop reads CASSYNADNEQFF. The CDR3 DNA reads as TGTGCCAGCAGCTATAACGCCGACAATGAGCAGTTCTTC.

The gene calls are TRBV5-1 and TRBJ2-5; D is undetermined. With 0 bases removed from V and 3 bases from J, the gap between germline ends came to 6 bases. The CDR3 totals 13 residues. The germline V gene encodes CDR1 SGHRS and CDR2 YFSETQ. CDR3 nucleotide sequence: TGCGCCAGCAGCTTGGCCGTGAAAGAGACCCAGTACTTC. This sequence encodes CASSLAVKETQYF. Drawing the rest from reference TRBV5-1 and TRBJ2-5, the complete variable domain is KAGVTQTPRYLIKTRGQQVTLSCSPISGHRSVSWYQQTPGQGLQFLFEYFSETQRNKGNFPGRFSGRQFSNSRSEMNVSTLELGDSALYLCASSLAVKETQYFGPGTRLLVL.

This clone was seen a few times. V usage is TRBV11-3 and J usage is TRBJ2-1; D possibly corresponds to TRBD2 (6 bases). Germline V gene sequence: CDR1 SGHNT, CDR2 YENEEA. Trimming removed 3 bases from V and 4 bases from J, with 16 bases in between. CDR3 length: 16 residues. The CDR3 region has the DNA TGTGCCAGCAGCTTTGAGGGCGGGAACCCTTACAATGAGCAGTTCTTC. It is translated as CASSFEGGNPYNEQFF.

This clone was picked up one time. The rearrangement uses TRBV28 and TRBJ1-6, with TRBD1 matching 9 bases. The CDR3 spans 16 residues. Germline lookup yields CDR1 MDHEN and CDR2 SYDVKM. J lost 4 bases, V lost 5 bases, and 6 bases had no gene match. The CDR3 loop is CASSNPGTGYNSPLHF. Here the CDR3 DNA reads TGTGCCAGCAGTAATCCCGGGACAGGGTATAATTCACCCCTCCACTTT.

This chain connects TRBV28 to TRBJ1-6; 7 bases line up with TRBD1. The ends lost 6 bases at V and 6 bases at J; junction bases unmatched: 2. CDR1 MDHEN and CDR2 SYDVKM come from the germline V gene. The CDR3 totals 13 residues. DNA for the CDR3: TGTGCCAGCAGCCGACAGGGTAATTCACCCCTCCACTTT. Its protein product is CASSRQGNSPLHF.

The chain joins TRBV4-1 to TRBJ2-6; D is ambiguous. Germline V gene lookup returns CDR1 MGHRA and CDR2 YSYEKL. Trimming removed 0 bases from V and 0 bases from J, with 6 bases in between. This CDR3 has 16 residues. This chain's CDR3 is CASSQDKGSGANVLTF. As DNA, the CDR3 is TGCGCCAGCAGCCAAGATAAAGGCTCTGGGGCCAACGTCCTGACTTTC.

Here the CDR3 DNA reads TGCGCCAGCAGCATGGACAAGGATGAAAAACTGTTTTTT. It specifies CASSMDKDEKLFF. The J gene is TRBJ1-4, the V gene TRBV5-1; the D gene is possibly TRBD1 (5 bases). Trimming cost V 4 bases and J 6 bases, with 10 bases left between them. The CDR3 extends over 13 amino acids. CDR1 and CDR2 (germline): SGHRS, YFSETQ.

V and J are TRBV28 and TRBJ1-1; tentative D call: TRBD1 (5 bases). Looked up from germline, CDR1 is MDHEN and CDR2 is SYDVKM. This CDR3 spans 14 amino acids. With 6 bases removed from V and 3 bases from J, the gap between germline ends came to 14 bases. The CDR3 nucleotides read TGTGCCAGCAGACCCGCTGGACAATACACTGAAGCTTTCTTT. Residues: CASRPAGQYTEAFF.

The CDR3 region has the DNA TGTGCCAGTAGTATAGATCCCCAGGCCACTGAAGCTTTCTTT. This sequence encodes CASSIDPQATEAFF. V is TRBV19 and J is TRBJ1-1; D ambiguous. The CDR3 contains 14 residues. Germline CDR1 and CDR2: LNHDA and SQIVND (reference sequence). The V and J ends lost 0 bases and 4 bases respectively, with 9 bases between them.

V usage is TRBV12-5 and J usage is TRBJ2-5; D might be TRBD2 (5 bases). Trimming took off 5 bases at V and 5 bases at J, with 15 bases between the two ends. Per germline, CDR1 LGHNT and CDR2 FRNRAP. The CDR3 is made up of 14 amino acids. The CDR3 DNA follows: TGTGCTAGTGGTCCCCGGGATGGGTGGGAGACCCAGTACTTC. It yields the protein CASGPRDGWETQYF.

The rearrangement links TRBV27 to TRBJ1-1; D is unclear. Germline V CDR1 and CDR2: MNHEY, SMNVEV (reference sequence). V lost 3 bases and J 1 base, leaving 15 bases between the germline ends. The CDR3 sequence is 16 residues long. CDR3 region: CASSLGYGRSNTEAFF. In DNA form, the CDR3 reads TGTGCCAGCAGTTTGGGTTACGGACGGTCGAACACTGAAGCTTTCTTT.

This clone was found a few times. Here the CDR3 DNA reads TGTGCCAGCAGAAGGTTTATGAACACTGAAGCTTTCTTT. It yields the protein CASRRFMNTEAFF. The chain combines TRBV2 with TRBJ1-1, with unresolved D. Germline CDR1 reads SNHLY; CDR2 reads FYNNEI. V lost 6 bases to trimming and J lost 0 bases, with 8 bases between them. The CDR3 totals 13 residues.

This clone appeared once. V usage is TRBV19 and J usage is TRBJ1-5, with TRBD1 matching 7 bases. The CDR3 extends over 13 amino acids. The V gene's germline CDR1 is LNHDA and CDR2 SQIVND (reference sequence). V dropped 2 bases and J dropped 7; count of bases not matched to a gene: 2. CDR3: CASSIQGGQPQHF. The CDR3 DNA sequence: TGTGCCAGTAGTATACAGGGGGGGCAGCCCCAGCATTTT.

The table lists this clone with a few counts. This chain joins TRBV4-2 and TRBJ2-2, with D uncertain. V was trimmed by 3 bases and J by 3 bases, leaving 8 bases between them. The CDR3 contains 14 residues. Germline lookup yields CDR1 LGHNA and CDR2 YNFKEQ. For the CDR3, the DNA is TGTGCCAGCAGCCAGAGACACGACACCGGGGAGCTGTTTTTT. Its protein product is CASSQRHDTGELFF.

J is TRBJ1-6 and V is TRBV5-1, with D possibly matching TRBD1 (6 bases). The CDR3 spans 15 residues. Germline-derived CDR1 and CDR2 are SGHRS and YFSETQ. The V end lost 0 bases, the J end lost 7 bases, and 11 bases lay between the germline ends. The CDR3 region has the DNA TGCGCCAGCAGCTTGGCCCTGGACAGCAATTCACCCCTCCACTTT. Its protein product is CASSLALDSNSPLHF.

The gene calls are TRBV27 and TRBJ2-2, with TRBD1 matching over 7 bases. V lost 4 bases and J lost 7; bases outside the gene matches: 6. The V gene's germline CDR1 is MNHEY and CDR2 SMNVEV (reference sequence). This CDR3 has 14 amino acids. The CDR3 coding sequence is TGTGCCAGCAGTTCGACAGGGTTGGGCGGGGAGCTGTTTTTT. This sequence encodes CASSSTGLGGELFF.

This sequence joins TRBV15 and TRBJ2-7; TRBD1 matches 9 bases. Germline V gene data show CDR1 as LNHNV and CDR2 as YYDKDF (reference sequence). Trimming cost V 0 bases and J 3 bases; bases outside gene matches: 6. This CDR3 is 16 amino acids long. The DNA of the CDR3 is TGTGCCACCAGCAGAGAACTCACGGGACAGGGCTACGAGCAGTACTTC. Its translation: CATSRELTGQGYEQYF.

CDR3 sequence: CASSTGTSGRDTQYF. Written as DNA, the CDR3 is TGTGCCAGCTCGACCGGGACTAGCGGGCGAGATACGCAGTATTTT. This chain joins TRBV18 and TRBJ2-3, with 12 nucleotides matching TRBD2. Per germline, CDR1 KGHSH and CDR2 LQKENI. The CDR3 totals 15 residues. The trim removed 6 bases at V and 5 bases at J, leaving 6 bases unmatched.

The CDR3 protein is CASSLRESQFF. The CDR3 DNA reads as TGTGCCAGCAGTCTGCGGGAATCGCAGTTCTTC. The chain is built from TRBV28 and TRBJ2-1, with a weak D call TRBD2 (6 bases). Germline values: CDR1 MDHEN, CDR2 SYDVKM. This CDR3 has 11 residues. Trimming removed 5 bases at V and 12 bases at J, with 11 bases between.

The gene calls are TRBV6-1 and TRBJ1-5, with TRBD1 identical over 9 bases. The CDR3 extends over 14 amino acids. The trim removed 6 bases at V and 6 bases at J, leaving 6 bases unmatched. The V gene's germline CDR1 is MNHNS and CDR2 SASEGT. The chain's CDR3 is CASRTTGGGQPQHF. Here the CDR3 DNA reads TGTGCCAGCAGAACGACAGGGGGGGGTCAGCCCCAGCATTTT.

The CDR3 spells CASSLEGFGGAFF. The CDR3 DNA is TGTGCCAGCAGCTTGGAAGGATTTGGGGGGGCTTTCTTT. V and J are TRBV5-4 and TRBJ1-1; maybe TRBD1 (5 bases). The CDR3 totals 13 residues. Germline CDR1 and CDR2: SGHNT and YYREEE (reference sequence). With 0 bases removed from V and 11 bases from J, the gap between germline ends came to 14 bases.

This chain links TRBV10-1 with TRBJ1-2, with TRBD1 as a possible D gene (5 bases). V lost 5 bases to trimming and J lost 5 bases, with 15 bases between them. CDR3 length: 14 residues. Germline CDR1 is WNHNN and CDR2 is SYGVQD (reference sequence). The chain's CDR3 is CASSPGRDGYGYTF. The CDR3 DNA is TGCGCCAGCAGTCCGGGACGCGACGGGTATGGCTACACCTTC.